This TCR beta chain was retrieved from a study of blood T cell repertoires in COVID-19. Trimming took 2 bases from V and 6 from J, leaving 13 bases between them. Germline V CDR1 and CDR2: WSHSY, SAAADI. The CDR3 runs 14 residues. TCRdb's table, derived via immunoSEQ multiplex PCR, lists solely in-frame clones and lacks some. The table has under 150,000 clones, roughly 80% seen once. This chain uses TRBV10-2 with TRBJ1-2; D gene unclear. This clonotype was sampled from a human donor in a cohort sampled during active COVID-19. The source material was peripheral blood. CDR3: CASSEEAEVDGYTF. In DNA, the CDR3 is TGCGCCAGCAGTGAGGAGGCGGAAGTAGATGGCTACACCTTC.